This TCR beta chain is drawn from a study of beta chain features in type 1 diabetes. With respect to this clone: The antigen remains undetermined.

Whole-study findings and limits: Insertion counts at VDJ junctions were lower in type 1 diabetes patients, who also showed more deletions there. Any HLA effect on TCRB rearrangement was left unresolved by small sub-analyses. Among patients with Type 1 diabetes, TCRB CDR3s were moderately but significantly shorter in every one of the four CD4+ subsets.

Cells sorted by CD45RO/CCR7/CD25/CD127/CD95/CD27 comprised CD4+ naive, central memory, regulatory and stem cell-like memory cells. Sequencing targeted expressed TCRB transcripts, as all isolated RNA had been reverse transcribed. The assay was immunoSEQ multiplex PCR, and TCRdb's table has in-frame clones only and misses some. Of about 260,000 clones in the sample, roughly 21% are singletons; the top ten hold less than 0.03%. This sequence originates from a woman aged 40 to 50 with type 1 diabetes. Sequenced input: naive CD4+ T cells from blood.

CDR3 region: CASSVRLADSSSYNEQFF. Written as DNA, the CDR3 is TGTGCCAGCAGCGTCCGTTTGGCGGACAGCAGCTCCTACAATGAGCAGTTCTTC. The chain couples TRBV9 to TRBJ2-1, with a possible D match to TRBD1 (6 bases). This CDR3 spans 18 amino acids. The germline V gene encodes CDR1 SGDLS and CDR2 YYNGEE. The germline V and J ends were trimmed by 2 bases and 0 bases, with 18 bases remaining between them.